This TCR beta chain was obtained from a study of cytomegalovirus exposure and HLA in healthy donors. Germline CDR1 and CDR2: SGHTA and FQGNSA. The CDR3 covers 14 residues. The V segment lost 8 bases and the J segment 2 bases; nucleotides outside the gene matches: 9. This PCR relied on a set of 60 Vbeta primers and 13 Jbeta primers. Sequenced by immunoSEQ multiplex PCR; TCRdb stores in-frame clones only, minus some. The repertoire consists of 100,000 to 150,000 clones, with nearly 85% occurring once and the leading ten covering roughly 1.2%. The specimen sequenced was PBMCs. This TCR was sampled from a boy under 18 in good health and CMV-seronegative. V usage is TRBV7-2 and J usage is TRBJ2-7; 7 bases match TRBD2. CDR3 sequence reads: CASGREKRAYEQYF. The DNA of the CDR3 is TGTGCCAGCGGGCGGGAGAAGCGTGCCTACGAGCAGTACTTC.